This entry describes one T cell receptor beta chain. Its specificity is not known. The germline CDR1 and CDR2 sequences are KGHSH and LQKENI. The CDR3 is 14 amino acids. Trimming took off 1 base at V and 0 bases at J, with 7 bases between the two ends. TCRdb passed the reads through MiXCR, listing each CDR3 protein once. Seen here are roughly 990,000 distinct CDR3 sequences, approximately 31% observed once, and the top ten hold roughly 13%. The data derive from a study of T cell repertoires in cytomegalovirus infection. The overall study: From public TCR beta signatures came an indication of both CMV infection and matching HLA type. Overall study findings and caveats: Identification of carriers of CMV plus the relevant HLA was achieved through cumulative public TCR beta family frequency. HLA-C-restricted CMV-specific TCR beta clonotypes were dominant in the ex vivo response.

The source is a human donor in good health (CMV status not recorded). Some clones in this sample may be carry-over from other donors' samples. V and J are TRBV18 and TRBJ2-7; D is unclear. The material sequenced was cultured CD8+ T cells from PBMCs, taken from culture after CMV antigen stimulation. The CDR3 coding sequence is TGTGCCAGCTCACCACGAAAGCTCTCCTACGAGCAGTACTTC. Translation gives CASSPRKLSYEQYF.